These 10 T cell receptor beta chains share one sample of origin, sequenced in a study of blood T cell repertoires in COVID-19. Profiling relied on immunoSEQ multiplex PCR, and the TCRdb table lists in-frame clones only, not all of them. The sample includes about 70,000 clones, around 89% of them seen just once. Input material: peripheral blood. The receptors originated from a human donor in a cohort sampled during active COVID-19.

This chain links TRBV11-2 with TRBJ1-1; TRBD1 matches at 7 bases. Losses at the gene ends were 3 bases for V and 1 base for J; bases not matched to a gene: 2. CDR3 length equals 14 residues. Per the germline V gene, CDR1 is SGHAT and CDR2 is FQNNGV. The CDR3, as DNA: TGTGCCAGCAGCTTGAGGACAGGGAACACTGAAGCTTTCTTT. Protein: CASSLRTGNTEAFF.

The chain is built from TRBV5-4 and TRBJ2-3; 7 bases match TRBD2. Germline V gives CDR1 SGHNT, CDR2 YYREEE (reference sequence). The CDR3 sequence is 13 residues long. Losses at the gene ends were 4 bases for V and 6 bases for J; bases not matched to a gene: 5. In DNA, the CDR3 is TGTGCCAGCAGCGTTGGGAGGGCGGATACGCAGTATTTT. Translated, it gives CASSVGRADTQYF. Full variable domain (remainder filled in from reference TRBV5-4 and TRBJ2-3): ETGVTQSPTHLIKTRGQQVTLRCSSQSGHNTVSWYQQALGQGPQFIFQYYREEENGRGNFPPRFSGLQFPNYSSELNVNALELDDSALYLCASSVGRADTQYFGPGTRLTVL.

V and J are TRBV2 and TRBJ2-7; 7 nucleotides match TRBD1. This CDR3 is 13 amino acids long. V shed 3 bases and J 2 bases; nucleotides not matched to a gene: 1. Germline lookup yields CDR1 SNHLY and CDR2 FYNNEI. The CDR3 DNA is TGTGCCAGCAGTGATGGACAGGCCTACGAGCAGTACGTC. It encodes CASSDGQAYEQYV.

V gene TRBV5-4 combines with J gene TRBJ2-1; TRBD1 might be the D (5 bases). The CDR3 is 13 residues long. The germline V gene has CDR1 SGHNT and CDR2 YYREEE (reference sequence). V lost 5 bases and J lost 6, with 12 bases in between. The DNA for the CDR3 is TGTGCCAGCAGGTATATAAGGGGCAATGAGCAGTTCTTC. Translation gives CASRYIRGNEQFF.

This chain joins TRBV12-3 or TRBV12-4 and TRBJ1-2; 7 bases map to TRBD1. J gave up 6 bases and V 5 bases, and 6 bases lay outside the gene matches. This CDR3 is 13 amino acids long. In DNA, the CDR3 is TGTGCCAGCAGTAAACGACAGGGCAATGGCTACACCTTC. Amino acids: CASSKRQGNGYTF.

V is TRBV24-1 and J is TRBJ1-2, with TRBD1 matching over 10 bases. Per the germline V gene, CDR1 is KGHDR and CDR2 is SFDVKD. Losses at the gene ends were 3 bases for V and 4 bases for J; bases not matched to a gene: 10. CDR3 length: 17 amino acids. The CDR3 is CATSDRSGTGASYGYTF. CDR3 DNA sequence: TGTGCCACCAGTGATCGCTCCGGGACAGGGGCTTCCTATGGCTACACCTTC.

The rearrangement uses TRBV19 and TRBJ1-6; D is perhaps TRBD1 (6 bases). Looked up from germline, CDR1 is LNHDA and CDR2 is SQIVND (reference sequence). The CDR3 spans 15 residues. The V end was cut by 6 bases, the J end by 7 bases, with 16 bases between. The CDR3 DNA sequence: TGTGCCAGTAGGTCCGGGACACGGGGAAATTCACCCCTCCACTTT. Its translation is CASRSGTRGNSPLHF.

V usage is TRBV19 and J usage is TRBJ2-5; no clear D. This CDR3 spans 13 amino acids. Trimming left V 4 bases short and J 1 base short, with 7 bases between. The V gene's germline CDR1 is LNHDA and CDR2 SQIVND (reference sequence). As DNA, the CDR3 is TGTGCCAGTAGTACGATAGCCCAAGAGACCCAGTACTTC. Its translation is CASSTIAQETQYF.

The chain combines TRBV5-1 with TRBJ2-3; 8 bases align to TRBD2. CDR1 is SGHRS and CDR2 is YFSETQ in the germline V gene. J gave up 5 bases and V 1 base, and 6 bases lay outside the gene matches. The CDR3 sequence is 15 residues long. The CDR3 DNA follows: TGCGCCAGCAGCTTGCCCCAGGCGGGAGGAGATACGCAGTATTTT. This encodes CASSLPQAGGDTQYF. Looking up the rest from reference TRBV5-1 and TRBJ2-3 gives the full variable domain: KAGVTQTPRYLIKTRGQQVTLSCSPISGHRSVSWYQQTPGQGLQFLFEYFSETQRNKGNFPGRFSGRQFSNSRSEMNVSTLELGDSALYLCASSLPQAGGDTQYFGPGTRLTVL.

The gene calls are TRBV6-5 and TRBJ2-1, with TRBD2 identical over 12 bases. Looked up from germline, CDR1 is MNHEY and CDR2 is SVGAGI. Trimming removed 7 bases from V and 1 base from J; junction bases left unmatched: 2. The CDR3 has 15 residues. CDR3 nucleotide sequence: TGTGCCAGCAATCTAGCGGGAGGGTCCTACAATGAGCAGTTCTTC. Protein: CASNLAGGSYNEQFF.